A selection of T cell receptor beta chains follows, all from one sample in a study of T-cell reconstitution after alpha-beta-depleted transplantation in children. TCRdb re-called the PCR reads with MiXCR, one entry per CDR3 protein. Among fewer than 250,000 distinct CDR3 sequences, 6.5% to 9% were seen once, and the ten largest hold 6.3%. The sequencing used PBMCs, mostly from graft donor cells, collected 180 days after TCRalphabeta/CD19-depleted stem cell transplant. The receptors here all came from a male patient under 18 who had a stem cell transplant for acute lymphoblastic leukemia, so the T cells may come from the graft donor. CDR3s include the opening cysteine and the closing phenylalanine or tryptophan. Size values are once, few and many counts, or a class for expanded clones, and some rows have none.

13	many	TRBV2	CASSDSGVNIQYF
14	few	TRBV18	CASSFRDGQETQYF
18	many	TRBV11-2	CASSPRGTGVPSTDTQYF
13	many	TRBV4-2	CASSQEPRNTIYF
15	many	TRBV20-1	CSAKRDRGPYTEAFF
13	many	TRBV18	CASSPSQSNEQYF
14	many	TRBV7-9	CASSLTGVTDTQYF
17	many	TRBV4-1	CASSQDHGGPNTGELFF
12	many	TRBV15	CATSIDGGEQYF
13	many	TRBV24-1	CATKNGVAGELFF
14	many	TRBV6-2/TRBV6-3	CASSYGRGKAEQFF
13	many	TRBV20-1	CSARRPSGNEQFF
16	many	TRBV20-1	CSAGDPGQGINQPQHF
14	many	TRBV20-1	CSASPMGFQETQYF
14	many	TRBV20-1	CSARTQGPSYEQYF
12	many	TRBV5-1	CASKGGAQGYTF
15	many	TRBV4-2	CASSPTREDSYEQYF
13	many	TRBV12-3/TRBV12-4	CASRQARNQPQHF
12	NA	TRBV20-1	CSVRVGKEKLFF
18	NA	TRBV11-2	CASSYIGAAPSSYNEQFF
12	many	TRBV28	CASSLKVYEQYF
14	many	TRBV5-1	CASSSRGDNEKLFF
11	many	TRBV20-1	CSARWTGELFF
13	many	TRBV12-3/TRBV12-4	CASTPLGEHEQYF
14	NA	TRBV11-1	CASSRQGKGTEAFF
19	many	TRBV15	CATSRVVWHGSSNTGELFF
18	many	TRBV20-1	CSARGAAGWNSGANVLTF
14	many	TRBV9	CASSVGGANYGYTF
15	many	TRBV15	CATSARTGVNQPQHF
15	many	TRBV18	CASSPSKGGNQPQHF
12	many	TRBV18	CASSPQHDTQYF
14	few	TRBV27	CASRPRNSNQPQHF
15	few	TRBV5-1	CASSLAGMNQETQYF
15	many	TRBV20-1	CSASLKRGGRNEQFF
13	many	TRBV28	CASSFLTSVEQYF
12	many	TRBV12-3/TRBV12-4	CASRAPSTEAFF
15	many	TRBV4-3	CASSYRVQPADTQYF
11	many	TRBV20-1	CSAQRRNEQFF
11	many	TRBV29-1	CSVRSDTEAFF
13	many	TRBV20-1	CSARALAPGELFF
16	many	TRBV7-9	CASSTDLAGKNYEQYF
15	many	TRBV10-3	CAISEQGAIISPLHF
17	NA	TRBV15	CATSRGVTRVSYNEQFF
16	many	TRBV20-1	CSAGTSGGSSYNEQFF
12	few	TRBV24-1	CATSDRLYGYTF
16	many	TRBV3-1	CASSQDRGVRNSPLHF
17	many	TRBV5-6	CASSLFETLPSGNTIYF
14	many	TRBV24-1	CATSGASGRNEQFF
15	many	TRBV6-1	CASNPPGQGAYEQYF
15	many	TRBV5-1	CASSAPLGDPYEQYF